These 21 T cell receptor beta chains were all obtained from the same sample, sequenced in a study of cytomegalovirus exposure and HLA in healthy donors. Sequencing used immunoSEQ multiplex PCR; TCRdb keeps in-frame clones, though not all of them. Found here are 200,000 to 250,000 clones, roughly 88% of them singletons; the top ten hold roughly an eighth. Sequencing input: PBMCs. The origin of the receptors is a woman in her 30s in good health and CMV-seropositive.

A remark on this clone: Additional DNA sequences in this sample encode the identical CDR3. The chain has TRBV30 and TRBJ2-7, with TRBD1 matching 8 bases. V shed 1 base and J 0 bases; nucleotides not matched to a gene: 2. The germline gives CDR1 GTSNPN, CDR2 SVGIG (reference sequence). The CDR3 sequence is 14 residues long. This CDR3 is CAWSEGQGSYEQYF. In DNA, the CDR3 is TGTGCCTGGAGTGAAGGACAGGGCTCCTACGAGCAGTACTTC.

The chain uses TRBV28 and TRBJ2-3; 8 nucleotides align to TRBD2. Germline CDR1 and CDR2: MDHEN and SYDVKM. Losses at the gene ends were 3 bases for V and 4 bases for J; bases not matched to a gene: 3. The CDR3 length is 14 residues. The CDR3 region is CASSFLGLADTQYF. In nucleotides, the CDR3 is TGTGCCAGCAGTTTCTTGGGACTAGCAGATACGCAGTATTTT.

This chain's CDR3 is CSVENHRLAGSTDTQYF. The CDR3 nucleotides read TGCAGCGTTGAAAACCATCGACTAGCGGGGAGCACAGATACGCAGTATTTT. The rearrangement joins TRBV29-1 to TRBJ2-3; 11 nucleotides agree with TRBD2. The CDR3 is 17 residues long. J lost 0 bases, V lost 2 bases, and 7 bases had no gene match. Germline V gene lookup returns CDR1 SQVTM and CDR2 ANQGSEA.

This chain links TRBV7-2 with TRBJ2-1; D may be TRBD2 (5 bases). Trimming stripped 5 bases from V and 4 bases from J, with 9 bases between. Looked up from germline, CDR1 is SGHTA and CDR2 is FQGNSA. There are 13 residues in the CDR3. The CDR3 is CASSLRDYNEQFF. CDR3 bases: TGTGCCAGCAGCCTTCGGGATTACAATGAGCAGTTCTTC.

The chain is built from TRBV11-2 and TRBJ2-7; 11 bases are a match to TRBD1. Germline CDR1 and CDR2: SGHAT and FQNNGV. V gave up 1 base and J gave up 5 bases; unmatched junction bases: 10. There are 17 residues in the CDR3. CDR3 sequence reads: CASSLGWTGGSWNEQYF. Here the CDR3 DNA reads TGTGCCAGCAGCTTAGGGTGGACAGGGGGCAGTTGGAACGAGCAGTACTTC.

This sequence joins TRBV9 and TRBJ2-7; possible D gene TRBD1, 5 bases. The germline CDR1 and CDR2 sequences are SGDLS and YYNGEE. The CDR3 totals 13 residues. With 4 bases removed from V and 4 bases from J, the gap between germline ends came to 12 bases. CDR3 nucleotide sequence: TGTGCCAGCAGCCCATCCCAGGGTTACGAGCAGTACTTC. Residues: CASSPSQGYEQYF.

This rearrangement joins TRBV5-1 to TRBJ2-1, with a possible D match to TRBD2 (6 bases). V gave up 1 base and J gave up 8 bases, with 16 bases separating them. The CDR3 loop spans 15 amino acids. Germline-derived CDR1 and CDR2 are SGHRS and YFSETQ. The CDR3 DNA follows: TGCGCCAGCAGCTTGCCGGGACTGTCCTCTCATGAGCAGTTCTTC. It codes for CASSLPGLSSHEQFF.

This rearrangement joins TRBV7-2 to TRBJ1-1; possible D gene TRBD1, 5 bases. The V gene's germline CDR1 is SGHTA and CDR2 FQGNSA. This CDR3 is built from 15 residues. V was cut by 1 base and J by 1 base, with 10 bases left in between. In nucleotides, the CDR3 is TGTGCCAGCAGCTTAGTAGGTCAGGGGAACACTGAAGCTTTCTTT. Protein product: CASSLVGQGNTEAFF.

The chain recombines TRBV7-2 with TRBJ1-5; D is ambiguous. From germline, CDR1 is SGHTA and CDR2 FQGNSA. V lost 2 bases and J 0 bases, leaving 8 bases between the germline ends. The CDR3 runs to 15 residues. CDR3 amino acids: CASSLSLYSNQPQHF. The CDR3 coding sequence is TGTGCCAGCAGCTTATCCCTCTATAGCAATCAGCCCCAGCATTTT.

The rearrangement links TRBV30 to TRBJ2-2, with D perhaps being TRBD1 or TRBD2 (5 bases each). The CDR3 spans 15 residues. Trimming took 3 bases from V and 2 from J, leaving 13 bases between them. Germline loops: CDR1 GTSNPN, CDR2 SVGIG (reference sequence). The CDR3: CAWRGVGTNTGELFF. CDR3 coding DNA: TGTGCCTGGAGGGGGGTAGGGACCAACACCGGGGAGCTGTTTTTT.

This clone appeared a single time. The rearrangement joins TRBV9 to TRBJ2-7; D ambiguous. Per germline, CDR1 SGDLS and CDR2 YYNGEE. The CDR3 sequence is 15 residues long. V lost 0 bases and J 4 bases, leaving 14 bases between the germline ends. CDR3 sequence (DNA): TGTGCCAGCAGCGTAGCGCCCTGGGGATCTTACGAGCAGTACTTC. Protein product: CASSVAPWGSYEQYF.

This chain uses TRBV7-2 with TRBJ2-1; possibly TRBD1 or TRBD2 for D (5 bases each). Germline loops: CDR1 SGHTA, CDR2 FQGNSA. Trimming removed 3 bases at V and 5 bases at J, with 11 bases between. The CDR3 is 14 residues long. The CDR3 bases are TGTGCCAGCAGCTTGGGTTGGGGGAACAATGAGCAGTTCTTC. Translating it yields CASSLGWGNNEQFF.

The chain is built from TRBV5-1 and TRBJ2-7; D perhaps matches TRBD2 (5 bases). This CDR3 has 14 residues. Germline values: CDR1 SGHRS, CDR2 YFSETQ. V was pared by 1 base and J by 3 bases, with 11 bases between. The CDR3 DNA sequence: TGCGCCAGCAGCTTGTTGTGGGAGAACTACGAGCAGTACTTC. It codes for CASSLLWENYEQYF. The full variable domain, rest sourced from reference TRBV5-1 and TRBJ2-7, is KAGVTQTPRYLIKTRGQQVTLSCSPISGHRSVSWYQQTPGQGLQFLFEYFSETQRNKGNFPGRFSGRQFSNSRSEMNVSTLELGDSALYLCASSLLWENYEQYFGPGTRLTVT.

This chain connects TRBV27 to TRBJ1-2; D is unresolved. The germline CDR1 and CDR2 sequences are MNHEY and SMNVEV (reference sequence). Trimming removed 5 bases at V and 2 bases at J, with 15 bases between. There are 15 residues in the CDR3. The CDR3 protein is CASSPHLSVNYGYTF. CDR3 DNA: TGTGCCAGCAGTCCCCACCTGTCCGTGAACTATGGCTACACCTTC.

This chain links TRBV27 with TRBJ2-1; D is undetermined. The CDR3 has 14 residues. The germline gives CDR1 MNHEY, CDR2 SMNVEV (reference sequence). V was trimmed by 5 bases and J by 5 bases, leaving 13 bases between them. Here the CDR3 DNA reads TGTGCCAGCAGTCCCCTCCCTATGGACAATGAGCAGTTCTTC. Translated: CASSPLPMDNEQFF.

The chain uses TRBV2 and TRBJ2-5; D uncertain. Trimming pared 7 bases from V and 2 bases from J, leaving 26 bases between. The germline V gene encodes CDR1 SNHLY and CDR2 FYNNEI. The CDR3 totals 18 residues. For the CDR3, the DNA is TGTGCCAGCACTCCCAATCCAAAAGTGACAAGTCAACAAGAGACCCAGTACTTC. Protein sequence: CASTPNPKVTSQQETQYF.

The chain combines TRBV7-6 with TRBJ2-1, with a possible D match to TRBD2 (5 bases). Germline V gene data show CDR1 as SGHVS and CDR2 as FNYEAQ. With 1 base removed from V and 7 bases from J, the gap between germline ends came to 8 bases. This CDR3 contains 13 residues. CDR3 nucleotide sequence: TGTGCCAGCAGCTTAGGAGGGATTAATGAGCAGTTCTTC. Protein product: CASSLGGINEQFF. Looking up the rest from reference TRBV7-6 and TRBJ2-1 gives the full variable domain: GAGVSQSPRYKVTKRGQDVALRCDPISGHVSLYWYRQALGQGPEFLTYFNYEAQQDKSGLPNDRFSAERPEGSISTLTIQRTEQRDSAMYRCASSLGGINEQFFGPGTRLTVL.

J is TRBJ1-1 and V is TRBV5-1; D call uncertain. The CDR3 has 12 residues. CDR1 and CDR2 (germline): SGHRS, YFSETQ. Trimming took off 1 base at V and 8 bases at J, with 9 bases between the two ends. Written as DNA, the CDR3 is TGCGCCAGCAGCTTGCGGAGGGAGGAAGCTTTCTTT. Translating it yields CASSLRREEAFF.

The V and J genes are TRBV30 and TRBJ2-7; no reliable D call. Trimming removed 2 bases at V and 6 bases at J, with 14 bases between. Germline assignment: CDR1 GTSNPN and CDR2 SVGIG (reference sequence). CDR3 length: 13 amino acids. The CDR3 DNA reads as TGTGCCTGGAGTTCAGTTCAACCCCTCGAGCAGTACTTC. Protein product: CAWSSVQPLEQYF.

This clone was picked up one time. The DNA of the CDR3 is TGTGCCAGCAGCTTGAGGCTGGATGGAACCGGGGAGCTGTTTTTT. Its translation is CASSLRLDGTGELFF. This chain connects TRBV7-2 to TRBJ2-2; D is unresolved. The CDR3 has 15 amino acids. Deletions cut 3 bases from V and 5 bases from J, with 13 bases between. The V gene's germline CDR1 is SGHTA and CDR2 FQGNSA.

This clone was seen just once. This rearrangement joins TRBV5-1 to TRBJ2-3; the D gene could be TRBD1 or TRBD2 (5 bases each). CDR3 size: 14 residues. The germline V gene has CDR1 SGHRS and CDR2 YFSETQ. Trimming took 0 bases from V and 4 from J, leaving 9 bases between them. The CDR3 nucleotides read TGCGCCAGCAGCTTGGATCTGGGGGCAGATACGCAGTATTTT. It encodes CASSLDLGADTQYF.